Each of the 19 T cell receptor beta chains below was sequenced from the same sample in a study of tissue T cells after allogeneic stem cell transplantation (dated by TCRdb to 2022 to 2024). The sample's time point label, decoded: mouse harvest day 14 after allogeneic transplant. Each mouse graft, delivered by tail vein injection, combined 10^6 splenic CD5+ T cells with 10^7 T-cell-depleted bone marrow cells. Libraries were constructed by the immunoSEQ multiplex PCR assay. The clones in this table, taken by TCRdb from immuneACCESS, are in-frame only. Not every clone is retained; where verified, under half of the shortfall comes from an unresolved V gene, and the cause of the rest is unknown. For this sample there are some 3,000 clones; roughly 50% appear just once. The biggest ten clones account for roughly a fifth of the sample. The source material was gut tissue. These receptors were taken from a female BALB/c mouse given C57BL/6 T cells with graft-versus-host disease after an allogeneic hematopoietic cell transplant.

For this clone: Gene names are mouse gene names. The CDR3 region is CASSWDSYAEQFF. Partial CDR3 DNA: TGTGCCAGCAGTTGGGACAGCTATGCTGAGCAGTTC. The chain couples TRBV26 to TRBJ2-1; 7 nucleotides line up with TRBD1. The CDR3 end lies 1 residue beyond the end of the read and is filled in from the germline J gene. CDR1 and CDR2 from the germline V gene are KGHPV and FQNQEV (reference sequence). The junction had 1 base not matched to a gene; V was cut back by 5 bases and J by 3 bases. CDR3 length: 13 amino acids.

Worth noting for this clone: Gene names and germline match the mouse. The CDR3 loop is CASSLLGGNTLYF. The sequenced part of the CDR3 DNA is TGTGCCAGCAGTCTTCTGGGGGGGAACACCTTGTAC. The chain joins TRBV26 to TRBJ2-4; 9 bases align to TRBD2. With the read ending 1 residue before the CDR3 end, the germline J gene is used to fill in that end. The CDR3 contains 13 residues. The V and J ends lost 3 bases and 6 bases, in that order; junction bases with no gene match: 1. Germline V lookup: CDR1 KGHPV, CDR2 FQNQEV (reference sequence).

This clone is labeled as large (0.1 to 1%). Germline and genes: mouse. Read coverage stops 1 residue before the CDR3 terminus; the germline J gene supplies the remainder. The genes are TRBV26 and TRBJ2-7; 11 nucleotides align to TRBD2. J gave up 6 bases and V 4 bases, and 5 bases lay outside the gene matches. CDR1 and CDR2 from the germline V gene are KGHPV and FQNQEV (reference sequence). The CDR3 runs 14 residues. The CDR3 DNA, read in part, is TGTGCCAGCAGTCCCACTGGGGGGGCAGGTGAACAGTAC. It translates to CASSPTGGAGEQY. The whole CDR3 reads CASSPTGGAGEQYF.

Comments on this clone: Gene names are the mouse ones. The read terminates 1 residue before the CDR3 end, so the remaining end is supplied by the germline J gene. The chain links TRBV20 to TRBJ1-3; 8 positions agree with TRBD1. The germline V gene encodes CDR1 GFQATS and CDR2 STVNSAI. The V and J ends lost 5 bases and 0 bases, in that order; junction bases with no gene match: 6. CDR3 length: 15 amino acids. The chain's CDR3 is CGAGGTGNSGNTLYF. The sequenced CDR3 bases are TGTGGTGCTGGAGGGACAGGAAATTCTGGAAATACGCTCTAT.

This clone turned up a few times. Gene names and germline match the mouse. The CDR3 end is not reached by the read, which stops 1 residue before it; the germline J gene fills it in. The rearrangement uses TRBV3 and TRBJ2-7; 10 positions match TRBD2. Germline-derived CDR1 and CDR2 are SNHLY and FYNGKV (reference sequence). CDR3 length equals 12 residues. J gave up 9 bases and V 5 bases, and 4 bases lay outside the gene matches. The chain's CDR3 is CASSPLGGPQYF. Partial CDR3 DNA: TGTGCCAGCAGCCCTCTGGGGGGGCCACAGTAC.

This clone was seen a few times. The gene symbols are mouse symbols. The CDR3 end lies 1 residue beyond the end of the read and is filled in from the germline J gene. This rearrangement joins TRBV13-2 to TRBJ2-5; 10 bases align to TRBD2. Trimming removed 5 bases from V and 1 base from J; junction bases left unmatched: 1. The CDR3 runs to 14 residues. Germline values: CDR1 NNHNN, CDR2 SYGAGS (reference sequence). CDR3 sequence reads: CASGGLGYQDTQYF. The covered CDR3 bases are TGTGCCAGCGGGGGACTGGGGTACCAAGACACCCAGTAC.

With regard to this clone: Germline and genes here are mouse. The CDR3 DNA, read in part, is TGTGCCAGCAGCCTCGGGACAGGGTGGGGAAATACGCTCTAT. Translated: CASSLGTGWGNTLY. The entire CDR3 is CASSLGTGWGNTLYF. The J gene is TRBJ1-3, the V gene TRBV26; 9 nucleotides line up with TRBD1. The read terminates 1 residue ahead of where the CDR3 ends, so the germline J gene completes it. The V and J ends lost 6 bases and 4 bases, in that order; junction bases with no gene match: 7. Germline CDR1 and CDR2: KGHPV and FQNQEV (reference sequence). The CDR3 is 15 amino acids.

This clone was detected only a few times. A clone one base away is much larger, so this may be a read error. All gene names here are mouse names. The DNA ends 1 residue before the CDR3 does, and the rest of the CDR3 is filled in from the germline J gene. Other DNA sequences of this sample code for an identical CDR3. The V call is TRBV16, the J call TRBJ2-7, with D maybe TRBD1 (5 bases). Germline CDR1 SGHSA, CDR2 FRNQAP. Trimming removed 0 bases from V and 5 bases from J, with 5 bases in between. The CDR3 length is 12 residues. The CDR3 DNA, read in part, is TGTGCAAGCAGCTTAGACAGGGATGAACAGTAC. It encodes CASSLDRDEQY. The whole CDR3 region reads CASSLDRDEQYF.

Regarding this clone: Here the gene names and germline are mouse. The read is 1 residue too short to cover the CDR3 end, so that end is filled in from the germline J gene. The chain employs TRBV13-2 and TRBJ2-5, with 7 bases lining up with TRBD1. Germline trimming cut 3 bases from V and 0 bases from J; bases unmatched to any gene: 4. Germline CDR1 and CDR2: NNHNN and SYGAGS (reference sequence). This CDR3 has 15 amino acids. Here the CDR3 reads CASGGSTGNQDTQYF. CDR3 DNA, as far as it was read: TGTGCCAGCGGTGGCTCGACAGGGAACCAAGACACCCAGTAC.

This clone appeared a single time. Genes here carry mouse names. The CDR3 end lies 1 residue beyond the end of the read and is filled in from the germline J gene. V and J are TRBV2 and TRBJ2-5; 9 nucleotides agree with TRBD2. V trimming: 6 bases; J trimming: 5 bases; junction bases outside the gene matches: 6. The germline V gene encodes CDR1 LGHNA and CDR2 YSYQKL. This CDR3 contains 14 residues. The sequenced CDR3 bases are TGTGCCAGCAGTCTTGGGGGGGCTCCAGACACCCAGTAC. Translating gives CASSLGGAPDTQY. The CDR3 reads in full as CASSLGGAPDTQYF.

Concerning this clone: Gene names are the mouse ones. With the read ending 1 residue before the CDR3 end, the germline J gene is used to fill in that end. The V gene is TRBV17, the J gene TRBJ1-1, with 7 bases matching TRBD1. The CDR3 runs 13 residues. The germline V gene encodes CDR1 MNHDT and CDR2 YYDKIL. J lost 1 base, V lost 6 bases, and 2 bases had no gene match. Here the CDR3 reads CASSRDRNTEVFF. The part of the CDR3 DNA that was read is TGTGCTAGCAGCCGGGACAGGAACACAGAAGTCTTC.

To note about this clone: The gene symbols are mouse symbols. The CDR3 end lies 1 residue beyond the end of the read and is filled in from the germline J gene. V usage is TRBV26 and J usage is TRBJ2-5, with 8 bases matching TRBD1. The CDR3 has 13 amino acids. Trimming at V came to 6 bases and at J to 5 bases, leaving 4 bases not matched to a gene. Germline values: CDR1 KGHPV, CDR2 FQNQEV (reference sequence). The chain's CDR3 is CASSQGARDTQYF. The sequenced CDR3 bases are TGTGCCAGCAGCCAGGGGGCGCGAGACACCCAGTAC.

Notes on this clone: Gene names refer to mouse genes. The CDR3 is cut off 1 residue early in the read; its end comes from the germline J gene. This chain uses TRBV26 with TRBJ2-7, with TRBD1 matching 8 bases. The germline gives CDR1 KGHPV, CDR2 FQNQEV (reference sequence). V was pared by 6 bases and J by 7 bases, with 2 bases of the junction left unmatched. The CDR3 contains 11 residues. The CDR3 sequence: CASSRDREQYF. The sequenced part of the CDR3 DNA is TGTGCCAGCAGCCGGGACAGGGAACAGTAC.

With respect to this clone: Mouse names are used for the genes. The CDR3 is CASSPGQNQAPLF. The CDR3 bases that were read are TGTGCCAGCAGCCCGGGACAAAACCAGGCTCCGCTT. The V and J genes are TRBV3 and TRBJ1-5, with D tentatively TRBD1 (6 bases). With the read ending 1 residue before the CDR3 end, the germline J gene is used to fill in that end. The CDR3 sequence is 13 residues long. The germline gives CDR1 SNHLY, CDR2 FYNGKV (reference sequence). The V end was cut by 5 bases, the J end by 4 bases, with 9 bases between.

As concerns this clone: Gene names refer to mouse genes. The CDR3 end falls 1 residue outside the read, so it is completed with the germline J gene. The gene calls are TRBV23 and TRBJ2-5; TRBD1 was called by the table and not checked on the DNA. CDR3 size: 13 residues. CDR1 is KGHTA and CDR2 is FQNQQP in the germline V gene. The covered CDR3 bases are TGCTCCAGCACCCGGACAGGGGAAGACACCCAGTAC. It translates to CSSTRTGEDTQY. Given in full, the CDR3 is CSSTRTGEDTQYF.

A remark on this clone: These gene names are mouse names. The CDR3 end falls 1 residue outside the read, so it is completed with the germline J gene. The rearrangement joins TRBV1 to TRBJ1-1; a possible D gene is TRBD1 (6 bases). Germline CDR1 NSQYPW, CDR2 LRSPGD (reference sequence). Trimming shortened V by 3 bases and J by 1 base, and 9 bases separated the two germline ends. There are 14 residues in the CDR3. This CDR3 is CTCSARDKNTEVFF. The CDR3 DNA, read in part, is TGCACCTGCAGTGCTCGGGACAAAAACACAGAAGTCTTC.

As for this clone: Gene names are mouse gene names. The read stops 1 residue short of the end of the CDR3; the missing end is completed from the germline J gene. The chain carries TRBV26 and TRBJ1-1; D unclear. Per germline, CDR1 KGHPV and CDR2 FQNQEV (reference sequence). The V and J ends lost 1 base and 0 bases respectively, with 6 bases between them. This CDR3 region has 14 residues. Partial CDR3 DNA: TGTGCCAGCAGTCTGTTACAACCAAACACAGAAGTCTTC. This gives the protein CASSLLQPNTEVF. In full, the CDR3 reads CASSLLQPNTEVFF.

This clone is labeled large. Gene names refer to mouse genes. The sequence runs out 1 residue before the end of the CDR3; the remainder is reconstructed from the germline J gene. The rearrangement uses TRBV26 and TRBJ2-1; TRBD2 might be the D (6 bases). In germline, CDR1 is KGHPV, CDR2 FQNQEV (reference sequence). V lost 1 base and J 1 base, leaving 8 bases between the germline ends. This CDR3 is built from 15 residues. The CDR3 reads CASSLYGGNYAEQFF. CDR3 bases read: TGTGCCAGCAGTCTGTACGGGGGGAACTATGCTGAGCAGTTC.

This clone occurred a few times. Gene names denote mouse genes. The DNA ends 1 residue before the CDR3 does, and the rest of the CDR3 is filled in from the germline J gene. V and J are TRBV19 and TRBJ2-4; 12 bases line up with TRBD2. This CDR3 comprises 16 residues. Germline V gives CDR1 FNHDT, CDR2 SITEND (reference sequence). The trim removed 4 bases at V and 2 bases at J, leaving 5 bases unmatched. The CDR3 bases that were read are TGTGCCAGCAGTCTCGACTGGGGGGGCGCTCAAAACACCTTGTAC. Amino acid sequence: CASSLDWGGAQNTLY. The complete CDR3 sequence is CASSLDWGGAQNTLYF.